This TCR beta chain originates from a study of T cell repertoires in cytomegalovirus infection. Study context: Both CMV infection and a matching HLA type were indicated by public TCR beta signatures.

TCRdb reanalysed the reads using MiXCR and keeps one entry per CDR3 protein. This sample carries 500,000 to 600,000 distinct CDR3 sequences, about 15% of them seen once, and the ten largest clones take under 30%. CDR1 and CDR2 (germline): LNHNV, YYDKDF (reference sequence). The CDR3 is made up of 16 amino acids. Germline trimming cut 2 bases from V and 5 bases from J; bases unmatched to any gene: 7. The receptor comes from a human donor in good health (CMV status not recorded). Some clones in this sample may be carry-over from other donors' samples. This sequence joins TRBV15 and TRBJ2-2, with 8 bases identical to TRBD1. The sample taken for sequencing was CD8+ T cells from PBMCs. The CDR3 DNA sequence: TGTGCCACCAGCAGAAACAGGGGGGACAGGACCGGGGAGCTGTTTTTT. Protein: CATSRNRGDRTGELFF.